Listed below are T cell receptor beta chains from one sample, sequenced in a study of T-cell reconstitution after alpha-beta-depleted transplantation in children. TCRdb passed the PCR reads through MiXCR, listing each CDR3 protein once. The sample shows about 580,000 distinct CDR3 sequences, more than 20% of them seen only once. The sample consisted of PBMCs, mostly from graft donor cells, taken 360 days after TCRalphabeta/CD19-depleted stem cell transplant. These receptors were taken from a boy in the first two years of life who had a stem cell transplant for acute myeloid leukemia, so the T cells may come from the graft donor. The CDR3 runs from the conserved cysteine through the conserved F or W. The D gene is left open where the match is weak. Size is stated for part of the rows, as once, few or many counts, or as a class when the clone is expanded.

v_gene	j_gene	abundance	d_gene	CDR3nt	CDR3aa
TRBV20-1	TRBJ2-3	.	TRBD2	TGCAGTGCTAGCCGGGGGGGGGTGGGCACAGATACGCAGTATTTT	CSASRGGVGTDTQYF
TRBV6-5	TRBJ2-4	few	.	TGTGCCAGCAGTTACTCGGCAGGCCCAGCCAAAAACATTCAGTACTTC	CASSYSAGPAKNIQYF
TRBV7-7	TRBJ2-3	.	.	TGTGCCAGCAGCCCATCCGGCTCAGATACGCAGTATTTT	CASSPSGSDTQYF
TRBV20-1	TRBJ2-7	many	.	TGCAGTGCTAGTGAGGCAGCCGAGAACTACGAGCAGTACTTC	CSASEAAENYEQYF
TRBV7-9	TRBJ2-5	.	TRBD1	TGTGCCAGCAGCTCGGACAGGCCTCAAGAGACCCAGTACTTC	CASSSDRPQETQYF
TRBV5-1	TRBJ2-2	.	.	TGCGCCAGCAGCCCATACATCAAGAACACCGGGGAGCTGTTTTTT	CASSPYIKNTGELFF
TRBV12-3/TRBV12-4	TRBJ2-3	many	.	TGTGCCAGCAGTTTAAGGCTACGTTCTGCCCGCACAGATACGCAGTATTTT	CASSLRLRSARTDTQYF
TRBV28	TRBJ1-3	many	TRBD1	TGTGCCAGCAGTTTCACAGGGGAAGGAAACACCATATATTTT	CASSFTGEGNTIYF
TRBV7-2	TRBJ2-7	few	.	TGTGCCAGCAGCCGTGAGAATGTGATGGATTACGAGCAGTACTTC	CASSRENVMDYEQYF
TRBV6-1	TRBJ2-7	few	TRBD1	TGTGCCAGCAGCGACCCCGGGACAGGGTCCTACGAGCAGTACTTC	CASSDPGTGSYEQYF
TRBV7-9	TRBJ2-1	.	.	TGTGCCAGCAGCGGTAACAGGATCAACAATGAGCAGTTCTTC	CASSGNRINNEQFF
TRBV9	TRBJ2-5	few	.	TGTGCCAGCAGCGTTCGGGCTATTAAAGAGACCCAGTACTTC	CASSVRAIKETQYF
TRBV20-1	TRBJ2-1	.	.	TGCAGTGCTAGAGGGGGTTTGAATCCCTACAATGAGCAGTTCTTC	CSARGGLNPYNEQFF
TRBV7-2	TRBJ2-7	many	.	TGTGCCAGCAGCTTAGGGATCCCGAGCCTCGAGCAGTACTTC	CASSLGIPSLEQYF
TRBV28	TRBJ1-2	.	TRBD1	TGTGCCAGCTCCCAGGGGGAGGTCTATGGCTACACCTTC	CASSQGEVYGYTF
TRBV27	TRBJ2-1	few	.	TGTGCCAGCAGTTTTGGGGTGACGGGTATGATTGGGGCCAATGAGCAGTTCTTC	CASSFGVTGMIGANEQFF
TRBV20-1	TRBJ2-7	few	.	TGCAGTGCTAGAGTTGGGTGGGAGCAGTACTTC	CSARVGWEQYF
TRBV7-2	TRBJ2-1	many	TRBD2	TGTGCCAGCAGCTTGTTCGGGGGGAGATACAATGAGCAGTTCTTC	CASSLFGGRYNEQFF
TRBV4-1	TRBJ2-1	once	TRBD2	TGCGCCAGCAGCCAAGATGGGGGACTAGCGGGGGTGAACAATGAGCAGTTCTTC	CASSQDGGLAGVNNEQFF
TRBV12-3/TRBV12-4	TRBJ2-1	few	TRBD2	TGTGCCAGCAGTGGCACGGGGCGGGGGTACAATGAGCAGTTCTTC	CASSGTGRGYNEQFF
TRBV4-2	TRBJ1-1	.	.	TGTGCCAGCAGCCAGGCGGACAAGAACACTGAAGCTTTCTTT	CASSQADKNTEAFF
TRBV20-1	TRBJ1-1	few	.	TGCAGTGCTAGAGATAGGCAGGGTTGGAACACTGAAGCTTTCTTT	CSARDRQGWNTEAFF
TRBV28	TRBJ2-1	few	TRBD1	TGTGCCAGCAACCCCCCGAGGGACAGGGACCACAATGAGCAGTTCTTC	CASNPPRDRDHNEQFF
TRBV7-3	TRBJ2-2	.	TRBD1	TGTGCCAGCAGCCAATGGACAGGGGGCGGAACCGGGGAGCTGTTTTTT	CASSQWTGGGTGELFF
TRBV6-5	TRBJ2-5	many	.	TGTGCCAGCAGTTATGGGGAGTACCAAGAGACCCAGTACTTC	CASSYGEYQETQYF
TRBV12-3/TRBV12-4	TRBJ2-7	few	TRBD2	TGTGCCAGCACCAAAGCGGGGGAGGGGACTGCCTACGAGCAGTACTTC	CASTKAGEGTAYEQYF
TRBV20-1	TRBJ2-1	many	.	TGCAGTGCTAGTTCTAATGAGCAGTTCTTC	CSASSNEQFF
TRBV12-3/TRBV12-4	TRBJ2-1	few	TRBD1	TGTGCCACCGACCCCCGGGACAGGGATAGTGATGAGCAGTTCTTC	CATDPRDRDSDEQFF
TRBV5-1	TRBJ2-7	many	TRBD1	TGCGCCAGCAGCTCGCATTGGGGACAGACACGCTACGAGCAGTACTTC	CASSSHWGQTRYEQYF
TRBV7-9	TRBJ2-7	.	.	TGTGCCAGCTGGCAGGCAGGCTACGAGCAGTACTTC	CASWQAGYEQYF
TRBV20-1	TRBJ2-1	many	.	TGCAGTGCTAGAGACAGGGGCTCCTACAATGAGCAGTTCTTC	CSARDRGSYNEQFF
TRBV6-5	TRBJ2-5	many	.	TGTGCCAGCAGCCGGGGGTCTCTCAGGGAGACCCAGTACTTC	CASSRGSLRETQYF
TRBV19	TRBJ2-1	.	TRBD1	TGTGCCAGTAGTCGGGGGGACAGGGCAAATGAGCAGTTCTTC	CASSRGDRANEQFF
TRBV13	TRBJ1-1	.	.	TGTGCCAGCAGCCCCTCAGCTGAAGCTTTCTTT	CASSPSAEAFF
TRBV6-5	TRBJ1-5	many	.	TGTGCCAGCAGCTACTCAGGGCGCAATCAGCCCCAGCATTTT	CASSYSGRNQPQHF
TRBV27	TRBJ2-2	.	TRBD2	TGTGCCAGCAGTATAGCGGGGGGGAACACCGGGGAGCTGTTTTTT	CASSIAGGNTGELFF
TRBV7-6	TRBJ2-6	.	TRBD1	TGTGCCAGCAGCTTAGGGGGGACAGGTGGGGCCAACGTCCTGACTTTC	CASSLGGTGGANVLTF
TRBV4-2	TRBJ1-2	.	TRBD1	TGTGCCAGCAGCGTACGGGACAGTCTTGCAGCTAACTATGGCTACACCTTC	CASSVRDSLAANYGYTF
TRBV6-2/TRBV6-3	TRBJ2-1	few	.	TGTGCCAGCAGTTACTCGAGGCGGACCGGCTCCTACAATGAGCAGTTCTTC	CASSYSRRTGSYNEQFF
TRBV29-1	TRBJ1-3	few	.	TGCAGCGTCCGGTTAGACTCTGGAAACACCATATATTTT	CSVRLDSGNTIYF
TRBV20-1	TRBJ2-3	many	.	TGCAGTGCCTCCGGCGGGTACACAGATACGCAGTATTTT	CSASGGYTDTQYF
TRBV12-3/TRBV12-4	TRBJ2-1	.	.	TGTGCCATCTGGCGGGTCGGAAGAAAGATCTACAATGAGCAGTTCTTC	CAIWRVGRKIYNEQFF
TRBV20-1	TRBJ2-7	many	TRBD1	TGCAGTGCTAGACCTCAGGGACAGGGAGGCTACTACGAGCAGTACTTC	CSARPQGQGGYYEQYF
TRBV6-2/TRBV6-3	TRBJ2-1	.	TRBD2	TGTGCCAGCAGTCGAACCCTAGCGGGACTCTACAATGAGCAGTTCTTC	CASSRTLAGLYNEQFF
TRBV20-1	TRBJ2-1	.	TRBD2	TGCAGTGCGGCGGGGGGCTCCTACAATGAGCAGTTCTTC	CSAAGGSYNEQFF
TRBV12-3/TRBV12-4	TRBJ2-1	many	.	TGTGCCAGCAGTAGGGTAGTAGGCTACAATGAGCAGTTCTTC	CASSRVVGYNEQFF
TRBV7-2	TRBJ2-7	few	TRBD1	TGTGCCAGCAGCTTGGTCCCGAGGGGGCAACCCTACGAGCAGTACTTC	CASSLVPRGQPYEQYF